These 29 T cell receptor delta chains share one sample of origin, sequenced in a study of gamma-delta T cells after stem cell transplantation. TCRdb fed the RT-PCR reads to CATT. The data contain about 2,700 delta-chain clones, around 2.5% of them singletons. The sequencing sample was made of gamma-delta T cells. The receptors were gathered from a human donor. It is not recorded whose cells these are; they may come from a transplant donor.

Concerning this clone: The protein given by TCRdb reflects a much larger clone and differs at residue 3 from this DNA's translation, likely from a read error; the protein shown is the DNA's translation. The chain carries TRDV2 and TRDJ1, with 7 positions matching TRDD3. There are 18 residues in the CDR3. The germline V gene has CDR1 GEAIGNYY and CDR2 EKD. Here the CDR3 reads CARDTVSGGPPLGDKLIF. The CDR3 region has the DNA TGTGCCCGTGACACCGTGTCTGGGGGTCCCCCTCTGGGCGATAAACTCATCTTT.

By its share, this clone is medium-sized. V is TRDV2 and J is TRDJ1; no clear D gene. The V gene's germline CDR1 is GEAIGNYY and CDR2 EKD. V was cut by 1 base and J by 0 bases, with 23 bases left in between. This CDR3 spans 19 amino acids. DNA for the CDR3: TGTGCCTGTGACACGGTAACGAATGGTGTGGAGACGTACACCGATAAACTCATCTTT. This encodes CACDTVTNGVETYTDKLIF.

This clone is deemed large (0.1 to 1%). The rearrangement joins TRDV2 to TRDJ1, with TRDD3 matching 12 bases. The length of the CDR3 is 20 residues. After removal of 0 bases from V and 1 base from J, the junction contained 14 bases not matched to a gene. Looked up from germline, CDR1 is GEAIGNYY and CDR2 is EKD. CDR3 nucleotides: TGTGCCTGTGACACCTTACTGGGGGATACCGGCCCGAGGAGCACCGATAAACTCATCTTT. As protein: CACDTLLGDTGPRSTDKLIF.

This clone has just a few counts. TCRdb's entry gives the protein of a much larger clone, which mismatches this DNA's translation at residue 16, likely from a read error; the protein reported here is translated from the DNA. The chain combines TRDV2 with TRDJ1; TRDD3 agrees at 10 bases. From germline, CDR1 is GEAIGNYY and CDR2 EKD. The CDR3 is 18 residues long. The CDR3 DNA reads as TGTGCCTGTGACCCTTTAACTGGGGGATCGACGTACACCGATAAACCCATCTTT. This sequence encodes CACDPLTGGSTYTDKPIF.

This clone was seen more than once but under ten times. The TCRdb record carries a much larger clone's protein, which differs from this DNA's translation at residue 6; a read error is the likely cause, and the protein listed here is the DNA translation. The chain carries TRDV2 and TRDJ1, with D uncertain. Trimming removed 2 bases from V and 0 bases from J, with 15 bases in between. Germline values: CDR1 GEAIGNYY, CDR2 EKD. The CDR3 consists of 16 residues. The CDR3 DNA is TGTGCCTGTGACAGTCGACTTGGGACCTACACCGATAAACTCATCTTT. Protein product: CACDSRLGTYTDKLIF.

This clone occurred a few times. TCRdb's listed protein matches a much larger clone and diverges from this DNA's translation at residue 11, likely through a read error; the protein shown comes from the DNA. This chain joins TRDV2 and TRDJ1; 8 bases are a match to TRDD3. CDR1 is GEAIGNYY, CDR2 EKD, per germline. The CDR3 extends over 17 amino acids. Unmatched junction bases numbered 9, after V lost 0 bases and J lost 1 base. Here the CDR3 DNA reads TGTGCCTGTGACACCCTGGGGGAGAAGGTGTGCACCGATAAACTCATCTTT. Protein: CACDTLGEKVCTDKLIF.

Regarding this clone: The mismatch at residue 11 between this DNA's translation and the TCRdb protein of a much larger clone likely reflects a read error; the protein shown is translated from the DNA. The genes are TRDV2 and TRDJ1; 10 bases match TRDD3. Germline trimming cut 0 bases from V and 0 bases from J; bases unmatched to any gene: 12. Germline assignment: CDR1 GEAIGNYY and CDR2 EKD. The CDR3 consists of 19 residues. The CDR3 sequence is CACDTVWGIQVGHTDKLIF. The CDR3 coding sequence is TGTGCCTGTGACACCGTATGGGGGATACAGGTGGGGCACACCGATAAACTCATCTTT.

Concerning this clone: Translating this DNA gives a protein that differs at residue 15 from the TCRdb one, which belongs to a much larger clone; a read error is likely, and the protein shown is this translation. The chain uses TRDV2 and TRDJ1; 13 bases map to TRDD3. CDR1 is GEAIGNYY, CDR2 EKD, per germline. This CDR3 is built from 17 residues. CDR3 nucleotide sequence: TGTGCCTGTGACCCCGTACTGGGGGATACGCGTGACGATAAACCCATCTTT. The encoded protein is CACDPVLGDTRDDKPIF.

In its sample, this clone is medium-sized (0.01 to 0.1%). The same CDR3 can be traced to other DNA sequences in this sample. The chain combines TRDV2 with TRDJ1, with TRDD3 matching over 8 bases. Germline-derived CDR1 and CDR2 are GEAIGNYY and EKD. Trimming cost V 0 bases and J 0 bases; bases outside gene matches: 17. CDR3 size: 20 residues. CDR3 DNA sequence: TGTGCCTGTGACACCGTAACTACCGGGGGGATATCGGTGTACACCGATAAACTCATCTTT. It encodes CACDTVTTGGISVYTDKLIF.

Comment on this clone: The protein TCRdb gives is from a much larger clone and does not agree with this DNA's translation at residue 13, likely a read error; the protein shown here comes from the DNA. The genes are TRDV2 and TRDJ1, with TRDD2 matching 9 bases. The germline V gene encodes CDR1 GEAIGNYY and CDR2 EKD. The J segment lost 0 bases and the V segment lost 3 bases, leaving 16 bases of the junction unmatched. The CDR3 extends over 19 amino acids. CDR3 region: CACDSLPTELGSDTDKLIF. In nucleotides, the CDR3 is TGTGCCTGTGACTCCCTTCCTACTGAACTGGGGTCCGACACCGATAAACTCATCTTT.

Of note for this clone: This likely came from a read error, as a far larger clone is one base away. This sample also contains other DNA sequences that code for the same CDR3. This chain links TRDV2 with TRDJ1; 10 bases map to TRDD3. The CDR3 runs 18 residues. Germline assignment: CDR1 GEAIGNYY and CDR2 EKD. CDR3 amino acids: CACDTLHRTGGSTDKLIF. CDR3 in DNA: TGTGCCTGTGACACCCTCCACCGTACTGGGGGATCCACCGATAAACTCATTTTT.

This clone is termed medium-sized. The V call is TRDV2, the J call TRDJ1, with 12 bases that match TRDD3. This CDR3 has 16 amino acids. Germline V gene lookup returns CDR1 GEAIGNYY and CDR2 EKD. Trimming took 3 bases from V and 2 from J; bases not matched to a gene: 6. In DNA form, the CDR3 reads TGTGCCTGTGACGAGTTACTGGGGGATACAACCGATAAACTCATCTTT. Encoded protein: CACDELLGDTTDKLIF.

Note on this clone: The protein in TCRdb stems from a much larger clone and differs at residue 4 from this DNA's translation, likely a read error; here the protein is translated from the DNA. The genes are TRDV2 and TRDJ2; TRDD3 aligns across 9 bases. Germline CDR1 GEAIGNYY, CDR2 EKD. The CDR3 totals 20 residues. V gave up 4 bases and J gave up 8 bases; unmatched junction bases: 25. The CDR3 sequence: CACESVRTGGLRSSRAQLFF. CDR3 in DNA: TGTGCCTGTGAATCCGTACGTACTGGGGGACTACGCAGTTCCAGGGCACAACTCTTCTTT.

By sample fraction, this clone is large. The same CDR3 is also encoded by other DNA sequences in this sample. This chain joins TRDV2 and TRDJ1, with 9 positions matching TRDD3. The CDR3 spans 17 residues. Trimming at V came to 0 bases and at J to 0 bases, leaving 7 bases not matched to a gene. Germline V gives CDR1 GEAIGNYY, CDR2 EKD. The CDR3, as DNA: TGTGCCTGTGACACCCTACTGGGGGACCCGTACACCGATAAACTCATCTTT. Translating gives CACDTLLGDPYTDKLIF.

A remark on this clone: A read error likely explains this, since a far larger clone differs by one base. V gene TRDV2 combines with J gene TRDJ1; 11 bases map to TRDD3. The CDR3 is 18 residues long. CDR1 and CDR2 from the germline V gene are GEAIGNYY and EKD. Germline trimming cut 0 bases from V and 2 bases from J; bases unmatched to any gene: 10. CDR3: CACDTVLGDKWKTDKLIF. DNA of the CDR3: TGTGCCTGTGACACCGTACTGGGGGATAAATGGAAAACCGATAAACTCATCTTT.

As to this clone: A far bigger clonotype differs at one base, so this is likely a read error. Other DNA variants within this sample encode the same CDR3. The rearrangement joins TRDV2 to TRDJ1; no definite D call. Trimming pared 7 bases from V and 4 bases from J, leaving 18 bases between. The CDR3 totals 14 residues. From germline, CDR1 is GEAIGNYY and CDR2 EKD. The CDR3 region is CACVPLQINDKLIF. DNA for the CDR3: TGTGCCTGCGTCCCCTTACAAATCAACGATAAACTCATCTTT.

With regard to this clone: A read error is possible here, since a much larger clone lies one base away. The chain has TRDV2 and TRDJ1; 13 nucleotides line up with TRDD3. The CDR3 has 22 amino acids. Unmatched junction bases numbered 19, after V lost 0 bases and J lost 1 base. The germline V gene encodes CDR1 GEAIGNYY and CDR2 EKD. CDR3 residues: CACDTVSGLGDTFPQGTDKLIF. As DNA, the CDR3 is TGTGCCTGTGACACCGTATCGGGACTGGGGGATACGTTCCCCCAGGGCACCGATAAACTCATCTTT.

This clone was found a few times. TCRdb has a much larger clone's protein, which differs at residue 6 from the translation of this DNA, likely because of a read error; what is shown is the protein translated from the DNA. The chain is built from TRDV2 and TRDJ3; unclear D gene. The CDR3 runs 18 residues. Germline CDR1 reads GEAIGNYY; CDR2 reads EKD. Trimming took 0 bases from V and 1 from J, leaving 12 bases between them. CDR3 sequence reads: CACDTSSGSSWDTRQMFF. In DNA, the CDR3 is TGTGCCTGTGACACCTCAAGTGGGAGTTCCTGGGACACCCGACAGATGTTTTTC.

This clone has a handful of counts. The TCRdb record carries a much larger clone's protein, which differs from this DNA's translation at residue 10; a read error is the likely cause, and the protein listed here is the DNA translation. The J gene is TRDJ1, the V gene TRDV2, with TRDD3 identical over 7 bases. Looked up from germline, CDR1 is GEAIGNYY and CDR2 is EKD. The CDR3 consists of 18 residues. V lost 0 bases and J lost 0; bases outside the gene matches: 12. The CDR3 DNA reads as TGTGCCTGTGACACCGTAACTGGGGACCTGGTGTACACCGATAAACTCATCTTT. Its translation is CACDTVTGDLVYTDKLIF.

Comments on this clone: Distinct nucleotide sequences in the sample also encode this CDR3. The chain is built from TRDV2 and TRDJ1; 10 bases align to TRDD3. Germline loops: CDR1 GEAIGNYY, CDR2 EKD. The CDR3 has 19 residues. Trimming removed 0 bases from V and 3 bases from J; junction bases left unmatched: 15. This CDR3 is CACDTVGRLGDRKADKLIF. The CDR3 coding sequence is TGTGCCTGTGACACCGTCGGTAGACTGGGGGATCGAAAGGCCGATAAACTCATCTTT.

This clone was counted many times. Other DNA sequences in the same sample also yield this CDR3. The chain is built from TRDV2 and TRDJ1; TRDD3 is a possible D gene (6 bases). V lost 1 base to trimming and J lost 0 bases, with 11 bases between them. This CDR3 region has 15 residues. The V gene's germline CDR1 is GEAIGNYY and CDR2 EKD. CDR3 residues: CACDTLGAYTDKLIF. Written as DNA, the CDR3 is TGTGCCTGTGACACATTGGGGGCATACACCGATAAACTCATCTTT.

Judged by abundance, this clone is medium-sized. This chain links TRDV2 with TRDJ1, with 9 positions matching TRDD2. CDR1 is GEAIGNYY, CDR2 EKD, per germline. The length of the CDR3 is 23 residues. V shed 3 bases, J shed 0 bases, and the junction held 28 bases outside the gene matches. CDR3 in DNA: TGTGCCTGTGACTTACTACGTGCCCTTCCTACGGTGGCTCTGGGGATGGACACCGATAAACTCATCTTT. Its protein is CACDLLRALPTVALGMDTDKLIF.

About this clone: A read error is possible here, since a much larger clone lies one base away. This rearrangement joins TRDV2 to TRDJ1, with 10 nucleotides matching TRDD3. The CDR3 sequence is 16 residues long. Germline CDR1 and CDR2: GEAIGNYY and EKD. Here the CDR3 reads CACGTVLLGDTDKLIF. The CDR3 bases are TGTGCCTGTGGCACCGTGTTACTGGGGGATACCGATAAACTCATCTTT.

As concerns this clone: TCRdb pairs this DNA with a much larger clone's protein that differs at residue 3, likely a read error; the protein shown was translated from the DNA. The rearrangement uses TRDV2 and TRDJ1, with D possibly being TRDD1 (6 bases). Germline V gene data show CDR1 as GEAIGNYY and CDR2 as EKD. This CDR3 comprises 17 residues. In DNA, the CDR3 is TGTGCCCGTGACACCATATCACCTAATAGTATCACCGATAAACTCATCTTT. Protein sequence: CARDTISPNSITDKLIF.

This clone ranks as medium-sized. With a far larger clone one base away, a read error is the likely cause. DNA for the CDR3: TGTGCCCGTGACTCCCTTCCTACTGAACTGGGGTCCAACACCGATAAACTCATCTTT. It encodes CARDSLPTELGSNTDKLIF. The rearrangement uses TRDV2 and TRDJ1; TRDD2 aligns across 9 bases. Germline CDR1 GEAIGNYY, CDR2 EKD. This CDR3 is 19 amino acids long.

A few counts support this clone. A read error may explain this, as a much larger clone is one base away. The chain uses TRDV2 and TRDJ1; D remains ambiguous. V lost 1 base, J lost 0 bases, and 17 bases lay in between. Germline CDR1 GEAIGNYY, CDR2 EKD. This CDR3 is built from 17 residues. The DNA of the CDR3 is TGTGCCTGTGACACTGTACCGACAAAGGTGTACACCGATAAACTCATCTTT. Its translation: CACDTVPTKVYTDKLIF.

About this clone itself: The mismatch at residue 10 between this DNA's translation and the TCRdb protein of a much larger clone likely reflects a read error; the protein shown is translated from the DNA. The chain uses TRDV2 and TRDJ1; D may be TRDD3 (6 bases). The germline CDR1 and CDR2 sequences are GEAIGNYY and EKD. The CDR3 is 18 amino acids. V lost 4 bases, J lost 0 bases, and 23 bases lay in between. The CDR3: CACDPLITGKQHTDKLIF. In DNA form, the CDR3 reads TGTGCCTGTGATCCTCTTATTACTGGGAAGCAACACACCGATAAACTCATCTTT.

This clone has just a few counts. This is likely an artifact of a read error, given a far larger clone one base away. In the same sample, other DNA sequences code for this CDR3. This rearrangement joins TRDV2 to TRDJ1; 7 bases fit TRDD3. Germline V lookup: CDR1 GEAIGNYY, CDR2 EKD. V was pared by 4 bases and J by 0 bases, with 10 bases of the junction left unmatched. The CDR3 spans 16 residues. Here the CDR3 reads CACDGLGGPYTDKLIF. DNA for the CDR3: TGTGCCTGTGATGGTCTGGGGGGCCCATACACCGATAAACTCATCTTT.

By share, this clone ranks as large (0.1 to 1%). The same CDR3 also results from other DNA sequences found in this sample. The V and J genes are TRDV2 and TRDJ1, with D possibly matching TRDD3 (7 bases). The CDR3 runs 20 residues. Per the germline V gene, CDR1 is GEAIGNYY and CDR2 is EKD. The V end lost 0 bases, the J end lost 0 bases, and 25 bases lay between the germline ends. The chain's CDR3 is CACDTLSSLPLGAHTDKLIF. The CDR3 coding sequence is TGTGCCTGTGACACCCTTTCCTCCCTTCCCCTGGGGGCCCACACCGATAAACTCATCTTT.